Below, one T cell receptor beta chain is given with its context. Antigen: not known. Two oligonucleotides, mixed equimolar, formed the beta constant-region primer covering TRBC1 and TRBC2. The ligated cDNA underwent four PCR rounds using SP2 and nested alpha and beta constant-region primers. TCRdb used MiXCR to reprocess the UMI-ligation and nested PCR reads, holding one entry per CDR3 protein. The sample holds about 150,000 distinct CDR3 sequences; about 20% are singletons and the top ten take approximately 0.1%. Looked up from germline, CDR1 is MDHEN and CDR2 is SYDVKM. Trimming shortened V by 4 bases and J by 3 bases, and 12 bases separated the two germline ends. CDR3 length: 14 residues. This sample was taken from a study of naive and memory T cell subsets. Study-wide points: Possibly reflecting memory cells re-expressing CD45RA, a few larger clonotypes occurred in naive repertoires, especially CD8.

The receptor's source is a human donor in good health. Sequencing was performed on naive CD4+ T cells from blood. This chain connects TRBV28 to TRBJ1-2; no clear D gene. The CDR3 sequence is CASSSKSAYYGYTF. The CDR3 nucleotides read TGTGCCAGCAGTTCGAAGTCTGCCTACTATGGCTACACCTTC.